This passage covers 17 T cell receptor beta chains from one sample sequenced in a study of radiotherapy plus CTLA-4 blockade in lung cancer. Profiled with immunoSEQ multiplex PCR; TCRdb holds only in-frame clones, not every one. The table lists tens of thousands of clones, 70% to 80% of them singletons. Source: peripheral blood, taken from a patient treated with radiotherapy plus ipilimumab. All receptors derive from a human donor with non-small cell lung cancer who had stable disease on radiotherapy plus ipilimumab.

This clone was recorded a few times. The chain combines TRBV4-1 with TRBJ1-4; D is unresolved. This CDR3 is 17 amino acids long. V gave up 0 bases and J gave up 0 bases, with 11 bases separating them. Germline V gene data show CDR1 as MGHRA and CDR2 as YSYEKL. CDR3 amino acids: CASSQEIVAATNEKLFF. CDR3 coding DNA: TGCGCCAGCAGCCAAGAAATTGTGGCAGCAACTAATGAAAAACTGTTTTTT.

The genes are TRBV9 and TRBJ1-3, with a weak D call TRBD1 (6 bases). This CDR3 spans 17 amino acids. Trimming cost V 0 bases and J 0 bases, with 13 bases left between them. Germline V gene data show CDR1 as SGDLS and CDR2 as YYNGEE. This chain's CDR3 is CASSVGGLLDSGNTIYF. The CDR3 DNA is TGTGCCAGCAGCGTAGGGGGGCTCTTGGACTCTGGAAACACCATATATTTT.

This chain links TRBV7-7 with TRBJ1-1, with D tentatively TRBD1 (5 bases). V was trimmed by 5 bases and J by 3 bases, leaving 10 bases between them. CDR3 length: 13 residues. Germline assignment: CDR1 SSHAT and CDR2 FNYEAQ (reference sequence). DNA of the CDR3: TGTGCCAGCAGCAGGGGTTTTGACACTGAAGCTTTCTTT. It translates to CASSRGFDTEAFF.

The gene calls are TRBV7-2 and TRBJ1-3, with 8 positions matching TRBD1. Germline trimming cut 1 base from V and 4 bases from J; bases unmatched to any gene: 3. The CDR3 runs 15 residues. CDR1 and CDR2 (germline): SGHTA, FQGNSA. The DNA for the CDR3 is TGTGCCAGCAGCTTAGACAGGGGGGCCGGAAACACCATATATTTT. Translated, it gives CASSLDRGAGNTIYF. Full variable domain (missing parts from reference TRBV7-2 and TRBJ1-3): GAGVSQSPSNKVTEKGKDVELRCDPISGHTALYWYRQSLGQGLEFLIYFQGNSAPDKSGLPSDRFSAERTGGSVSTLTIQRTQQEDSAVYLCASSLDRGAGNTIYFGEGSWLTVV.

The rearrangement uses TRBV19 and TRBJ1-1, with 10 bases lining up with TRBD1. With 8 bases clipped from V and 5 bases from J, the junction kept 11 bases outside the gene matches. Germline lookup yields CDR1 LNHDA and CDR2 SQIVND (reference sequence). The length of the CDR3 is 15 residues. CDR3 nucleotides: TGTGCCAGTTCTCAGACAGGGGGCGGGCAGACTGAAGCTTTCTTT. This gives the protein CASSQTGGGQTEAFF.

V is TRBV7-8 and J is TRBJ2-1; 9 nucleotides agree with TRBD1. Germline CDR1 and CDR2: SGHVS and FQNEAQ. V shed 0 bases and J 8 bases; nucleotides not matched to a gene: 5. The CDR3 totals 15 residues. This chain's CDR3 is CASSLASGQGDEQFF. The CDR3 DNA reads as TGTGCCAGCAGCTTAGCCTCGGGACAGGGCGATGAGCAGTTCTTC. The variable domain in full, completed from reference TRBV7-8 and TRBJ2-1, reads GAGVSQSPRYKVAKRGQDVALRCDPISGHVSLFWYQQALGQGPEFLTYFQNEAQLDKSGLPSDRFFAERPEGSVSTLKIQRTQQEDSAVYLCASSLASGQGDEQFFGPGTRLTVL.

The chain is built from TRBV11-2 and TRBJ1-6; D is ambiguous. V dropped 1 base and J dropped 7 bases, with 8 bases sitting between them. The CDR3 length is 14 residues. Germline V lookup: CDR1 SGHAT, CDR2 FQNNGV. In DNA form, the CDR3 reads TGTGCCAGCAGCTTAGTTAGTCCCAATTCACCCCTCCACTTT. Translated: CASSLVSPNSPLHF.

This chain connects TRBV9 to TRBJ1-2; the match to TRBD1 covers 9 bases. Germline assignment: CDR1 SGDLS and CDR2 YYNGEE. The CDR3 has 13 amino acids. With 4 bases clipped from V and 6 bases from J, the junction kept 4 bases outside the gene matches. CDR3 bases: TGTGCCAGCAGCCGACAGGGGGGGAATGGCTACACCTTC. It encodes CASSRQGGNGYTF.

V and J are TRBV6-5 and TRBJ2-3; D might be TRBD1 (5 bases). CDR3 length: 13 residues. The germline V gene encodes CDR1 MNHEY and CDR2 SVGAGI. The V gene lost 5 bases and the J gene lost 3 bases, with 9 bases spanning the gap. Here the CDR3 DNA reads TGTGCCAGCAGTAAACCAGGGACAGATACGCAGTATTTT. Protein sequence: CASSKPGTDTQYF.

This chain joins TRBV4-1 and TRBJ1-5; D uncertain. The germline V gene has CDR1 MGHRA and CDR2 YSYEKL. The V gene lost 0 bases and the J gene lost 9 bases, with 9 bases spanning the gap. The CDR3 length is 13 residues. CDR3 DNA sequence: TGCGCCAGCAGCCAAGATTTAGGACGGCCCCAGCATTTT. It is translated as CASSQDLGRPQHF.

The chain is built from TRBV4-3 and TRBJ2-1, with TRBD1 matching 8 bases. This CDR3 spans 14 amino acids. Per germline, CDR1 LGHNA and CDR2 YSLEER. Germline trimming cut 0 bases from V and 12 bases from J; bases unmatched to any gene: 7. DNA of the CDR3: TGCGCCAGCAGCCAAGAGCCAGGGGGCTTCCCGCAGTTCTTC. It codes for CASSQEPGGFPQFF.

The chain is built from TRBV4-3 and TRBJ2-7, with 11 bases that match TRBD2. CDR3 length equals 15 residues. Germline V gene data show CDR1 as LGHNA and CDR2 as YSLEER. The trim removed 3 bases at V and 4 bases at J, leaving 5 bases unmatched. Here the CDR3 DNA reads TGCGCCAGCAGCCATTCTAGCGGGGGGAGTTACGAGCAGTACTTC. It encodes CASSHSSGGSYEQYF.

J is TRBJ1-4 and V is TRBV11-3, with a weak D call TRBD1 (6 bases). Per germline, CDR1 SGHNT and CDR2 YENEEA. Trimming took 5 bases from V and 6 from J, leaving 16 bases between them. This CDR3 contains 15 residues. DNA of the CDR3: TGTGCCAGCAGCGTAGGTGGACAGAGAGATGAAAAACTGTTTTTT. It yields the protein CASSVGGQRDEKLFF.

The rearrangement joins TRBV7-9 to TRBJ1-2; D not resolved. V was shortened by 5 bases and J by 6 bases, with 10 bases between the two germline ends. Germline V gene sequence: CDR1 SEHNR, CDR2 FQNEAQ (reference sequence). The CDR3 has 12 residues. The CDR3 nucleotides are TGTGCCAGCAGCCATCCGACGGATGGCTACACCTTC. It translates to CASSHPTDGYTF.

The chain couples TRBV6-5 to TRBJ2-7; D is unresolved. This CDR3 region has 15 residues. The germline V gene has CDR1 MNHEY and CDR2 SVGAGI. V lost 5 bases, J lost 2 bases, and 16 bases lay in between. CDR3 region: CASSPGVNHAYEQYV. The CDR3 DNA follows: TGTGCCAGCAGTCCCGGAGTCAATCACGCCTACGAGCAGTACGTC.

This chain joins TRBV7-2 and TRBJ1-3; D is undetermined. The germline V gene has CDR1 SGHTA and CDR2 FQGNSA. Trimming removed 6 bases at V and 0 bases at J, with 12 bases between. CDR3 size: 15 residues. The CDR3 loop is CASRPVPNSGNTIYF. Written as DNA, the CDR3 is TGTGCCAGCAGACCCGTCCCCAACTCTGGAAACACCATATATTTT.

This sequence joins TRBV28 and TRBJ2-7, with D perhaps matching TRBD1 or TRBD2 (5 bases each). The CDR3 has 13 amino acids. Germline assignment: CDR1 MDHEN and CDR2 SYDVKM. With 5 bases removed from V and 7 bases from J, the gap between germline ends came to 15 bases. The CDR3 loop reads CASSHAGPGEQYV. In nucleotides, the CDR3 is TGTGCCAGCAGTCATGCAGGGCCGGGAGAGCAGTACGTC.